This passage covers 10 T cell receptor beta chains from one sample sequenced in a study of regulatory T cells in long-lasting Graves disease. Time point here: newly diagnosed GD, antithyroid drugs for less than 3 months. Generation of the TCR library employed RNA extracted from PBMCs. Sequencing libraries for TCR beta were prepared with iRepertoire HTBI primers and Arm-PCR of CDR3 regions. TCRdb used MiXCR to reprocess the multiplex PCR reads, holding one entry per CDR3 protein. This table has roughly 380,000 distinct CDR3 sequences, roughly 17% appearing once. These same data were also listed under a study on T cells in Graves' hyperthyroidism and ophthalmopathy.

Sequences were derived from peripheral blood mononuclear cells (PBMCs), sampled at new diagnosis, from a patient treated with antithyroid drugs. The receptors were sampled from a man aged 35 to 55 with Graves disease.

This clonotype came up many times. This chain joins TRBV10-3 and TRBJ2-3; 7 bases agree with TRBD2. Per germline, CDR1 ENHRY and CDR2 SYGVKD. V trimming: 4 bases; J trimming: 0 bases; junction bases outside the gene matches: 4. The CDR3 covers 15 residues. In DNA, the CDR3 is TGTGCCATCAGTGGTACTAGCGCTAGCACAGATACGCAGTATTTT. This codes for CAISGTSASTDTQYF.

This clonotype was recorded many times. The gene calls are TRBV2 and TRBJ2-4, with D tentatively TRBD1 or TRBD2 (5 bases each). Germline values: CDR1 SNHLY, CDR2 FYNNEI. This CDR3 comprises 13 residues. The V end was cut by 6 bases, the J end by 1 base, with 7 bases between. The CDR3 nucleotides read TGTGCCAGCAGGGGACCCGCCAAAAACATTCAGTACTTC. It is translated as CASRGPAKNIQYF. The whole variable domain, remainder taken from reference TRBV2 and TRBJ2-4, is EPEVTQTPSHQVTQMGQEVILRCVPISNHLYFYWYRQILGQKVEFLVSFYNNEISEKSEIFDDQFSVERPDGSNFTLKIRSTKLEDSAMYFCASRGPAKNIQYFGAGTRLSVL.

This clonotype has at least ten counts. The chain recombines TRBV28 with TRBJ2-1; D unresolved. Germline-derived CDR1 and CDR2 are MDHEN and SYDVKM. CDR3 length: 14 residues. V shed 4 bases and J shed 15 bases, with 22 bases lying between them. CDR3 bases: TGTGCCAGCAGTTCGTTTGGTGAACGACCGCAATCGTTCTTC. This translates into CASSSFGERPQSFF.

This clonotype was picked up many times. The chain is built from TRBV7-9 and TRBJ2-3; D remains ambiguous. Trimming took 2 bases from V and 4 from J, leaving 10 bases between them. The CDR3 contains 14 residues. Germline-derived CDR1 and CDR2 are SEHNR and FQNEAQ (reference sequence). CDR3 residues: CASSLKDGADTQYF. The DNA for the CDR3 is TGTGCCAGCAGCTTAAAGGATGGCGCAGATACGCAGTATTTT.

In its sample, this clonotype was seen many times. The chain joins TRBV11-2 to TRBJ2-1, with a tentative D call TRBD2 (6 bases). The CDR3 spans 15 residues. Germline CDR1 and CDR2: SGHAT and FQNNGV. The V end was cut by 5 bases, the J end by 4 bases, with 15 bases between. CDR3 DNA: TGTGCCAGCAGCCCCTTTTCCGGGGGATACAATGAGCAGTTCTTC. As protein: CASSPFSGGYNEQFF.

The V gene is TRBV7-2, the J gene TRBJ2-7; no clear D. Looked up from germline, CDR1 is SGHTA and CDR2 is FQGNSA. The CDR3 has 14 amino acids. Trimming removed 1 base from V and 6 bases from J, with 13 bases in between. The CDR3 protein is CASSLVLLPCEQYF. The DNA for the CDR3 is TGTGCCAGCAGCTTAGTTCTGTTACCCTGCGAGCAGTACTTC.

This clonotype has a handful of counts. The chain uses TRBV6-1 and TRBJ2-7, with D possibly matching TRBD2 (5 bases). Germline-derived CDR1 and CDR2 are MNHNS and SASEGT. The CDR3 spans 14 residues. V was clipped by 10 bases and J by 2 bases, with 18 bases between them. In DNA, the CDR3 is TGTGCCACCCACCGGGCCGGGGAAGCCTACGAGCAGTACTTC. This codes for CATHRAGEAYEQYF.

The CDR3 loop reads CASSQVILSYEQYF. The CDR3, as DNA: TGCGCCAGCAGCCAAGTCATTCTGAGCTACGAGCAGTACTTC. The V and J genes are TRBV4-1 and TRBJ2-7, with D unresolved. The germline V gene has CDR1 MGHRA and CDR2 YSYEKL. This CDR3 contains 14 residues. Trimming stripped 1 base from V and 3 bases from J, with 10 bases between.

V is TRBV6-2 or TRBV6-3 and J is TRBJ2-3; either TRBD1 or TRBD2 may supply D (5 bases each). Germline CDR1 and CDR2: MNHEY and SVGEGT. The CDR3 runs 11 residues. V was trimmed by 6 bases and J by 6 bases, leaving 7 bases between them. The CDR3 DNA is TGTGCCAGCAGGGGGGTCGATACGCAGTATTTT. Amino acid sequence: CASRGVDTQYF.

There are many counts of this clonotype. The chain's CDR3 is CASSLRWLNSNQPQHF. In DNA form, the CDR3 reads TGTGCCAGCAGCCTTCGATGGCTCAATAGCAATCAGCCCCAGCATTTT. This chain joins TRBV5-8 and TRBJ1-5; no clear D. The germline V gene has CDR1 SGHTS and CDR2 YDEGEE. V dropped 4 bases and J dropped 0 bases, with 14 bases sitting between them. The CDR3 sequence is 16 residues long.